The next 16 T cell receptor beta chains were all read from a single sample in a study of follicular helper T cells after annual influenza vaccination (dated by TCRdb to about 2017). To prepare the library, the immunoSEQ multiplex PCR assay was applied. TCRdb obtained this table from immuneACCESS and retained in-frame rearrangements with V and J assigned. These tables miss some clones; where compared with another copy, unresolved V genes account for less than half of the shortfall, and the remainder is unexplained. This sample lists 8,500 to 9,000 clones; 70% to 90% were detected once. The ten largest clones add up to around 3.3% of the sample. The time point label corresponds to: 2014-2015 season, 7 days after vaccination. The sample here was CXCR5+ CD38- circulating T follicular helper cells from blood, taken 7 days after influenza vaccination. The cell subset or site label, read with the paper, signifies: circulating Tfh, non-naive CD4+CXCR5+PD-1+ (ICOS+CD38+ or ICOS-CD38-). The receptors originated from an adult who received the influenza vaccine.

The gene calls are TRBV5-8 and TRBJ2-3; D gene uncertain. V dropped 0 bases and J dropped 5 bases, with 7 bases sitting between them. This CDR3 has 13 amino acids. Looked up from germline, CDR1 is SGHTS and CDR2 is YDEGEE. The CDR3 DNA reads TGTGCCAGCAGCTTGGTCCTGCGAGATACGCAGTATTTT. This codes for CASSLVLRDTQYF.

The chain combines TRBV28 with TRBJ1-1; maybe TRBD1 (5 bases). V lost 2 bases and J 10 bases, leaving 17 bases between the germline ends. The germline CDR1 and CDR2 sequences are MDHEN and SYDVKM. The CDR3 runs 14 residues. CDR3 in DNA: TGTGCCAGCAGTTTACCCTCGAATCGGGGGGGAGCTTTCTTT. As protein: CASSLPSNRGGAFF.

V and J are TRBV28 and TRBJ2-7; 8 bases are shared with TRBD1. Germline V gene lookup returns CDR1 MDHEN and CDR2 SYDVKM. The CDR3 extends over 11 amino acids. V was pared by 3 bases and J by 12 bases, with 4 bases of the junction left unmatched. The CDR3 is CASSFQDRVYF. In DNA form, the CDR3 reads TGTGCCAGCAGTTTCCAGGACAGGGTGTACTTC.

V and J are TRBV4-2 and TRBJ1-2, with a tentative D call TRBD1 (6 bases). This CDR3 region has 15 residues. Germline V gives CDR1 LGHNA, CDR2 YNFKEQ. Trimming took off 0 bases at V and 4 bases at J, with 12 bases between the two ends. CDR3 nucleotides: TGTGCCAGCAGCCAAGATTCCCAGGGGCCCTATGGCTACACCTTC. Translated: CASSQDSQGPYGYTF.

V gene TRBV27 combines with J gene TRBJ2-1; 9 bases map to TRBD2. Germline loops: CDR1 MNHEY, CDR2 SMNVEV (reference sequence). This CDR3 region has 18 residues. J gave up 9 bases and V 6 bases, and 21 bases lay outside the gene matches. The CDR3 reads CASSPGRGSGGLGGEQFF. DNA of the CDR3: TGTGCCAGCAGCCCCGGGCGGGGGAGCGGGGGGCTGGGCGGTGAGCAGTTCTTC.

The V and J genes are TRBV11-2 and TRBJ2-2, with unresolved D. CDR3 length: 12 amino acids. From germline, CDR1 is SGHAT and CDR2 FQNNGV. V lost 8 bases and J lost 0, with 4 bases in between. The CDR3 nucleotides read TGTGCCAGCCAACCGAACACCGGGGAGCTGTTTTTT. Encoded protein: CASQPNTGELFF.

The CDR3 sequence is CASKLTSGRTGELFF. The DNA for the CDR3 is TGTGCCAGCAAATTGACTAGCGGGAGGACCGGGGAGCTGTTTTTT. V usage is TRBV6-5 and J usage is TRBJ2-2, with 13 nucleotides matching TRBD2. With V trimmed by 7 bases and J by 5 bases, 4 bases remained unmatched. The CDR3 covers 15 residues. Looked up from germline, CDR1 is MNHEY and CDR2 is SVGAGI.

The V call is TRBV5-1, the J call TRBJ2-7; perhaps TRBD2 as D (6 bases). Trimming took off 0 bases at V and 6 bases at J, with 16 bases between the two ends. CDR3 length: 15 residues. The V gene's germline CDR1 is SGHRS and CDR2 YFSETQ. CDR3 nucleotides: TGCGCCAGCAGCTTGGCGGTTAGCGGTTTGGGCGAGCAGTACTTC. Amino acid sequence: CASSLAVSGLGEQYF.

The V and J genes are TRBV5-4 and TRBJ2-1, with a possible D match to TRBD1 (6 bases). Germline values: CDR1 SGHNT, CDR2 YYREEE (reference sequence). Trimming left V 3 bases short and J 5 bases short, with 15 bases between. The CDR3 length is 15 residues. CDR3 loop: CASSSFRDKDNEQFF. The DNA of the CDR3 is TGTGCCAGCAGCTCTTTCCGGGACAAAGACAATGAGCAGTTCTTC.

This clone has just one count. J is TRBJ2-2 and V is TRBV29-1; D ambiguous. Trimming pared 6 bases from V and 3 bases from J, leaving 8 bases between. Germline loops: CDR1 SQVTM, CDR2 ANQGSEA. The CDR3 runs to 12 residues. The DNA of the CDR3 is TGCAGCGTGGCTAGGGACACCGGGGAGCTGTTTTTT. It translates to CSVARDTGELFF.

CDR3 loop: CASSYSPDRGSPLHF. DNA of the CDR3: TGTGCCAGCAGTTACTCGCCGGACAGGGGATCACCCCTCCACTTT. The chain couples TRBV6-6 to TRBJ1-6, with TRBD1 identical over 9 bases. After removal of 0 bases from V and 10 bases from J, the junction contained 4 bases not matched to a gene. This CDR3 is 15 amino acids long. Germline values: CDR1 MNHNY, CDR2 SVGAGI (reference sequence).

The genes are TRBV6-5 and TRBJ1-6; the D gene is possibly TRBD1 (6 bases). Trimming left V 5 bases short and J 9 bases short, with 17 bases between. The CDR3 contains 15 residues. CDR1 is MNHEY, CDR2 SVGAGI, per germline. The CDR3 DNA follows: TGTGCCAGCAGTCTAAAATTGACAGGAGGTTCACCCCTCCACTTT. Its protein product is CASSLKLTGGSPLHF.

The chain carries TRBV4-1 and TRBJ2-1, with D tentatively TRBD2 (6 bases). Trimming took 0 bases from V and 1 from J, leaving 10 bases between them. CDR3 size: 16 residues. Germline V CDR1 and CDR2: MGHRA, YSYEKL. CDR3 coding DNA: TGCGCCAGCAGCCAAGATTCCGCGGGATCCTACAATGAGCAGTTCTTC. Translation gives CASSQDSAGSYNEQFF.

The table lists this clone with a few counts. This chain connects TRBV7-6 to TRBJ2-7; possibly TRBD2 for D (6 bases). Germline V CDR1 and CDR2: SGHVS, FNYEAQ. The CDR3 loop spans 17 amino acids. V lost 5 bases to trimming and J lost 7 bases, with 27 bases between them. The CDR3 coding sequence is TGTGCCAGCAGCCCCAGGGTGGGCGGGGAGGCCCTACGGGAGCAGTACTTC. Its translation is CASSPRVGGEALREQYF.

This chain joins TRBV4-2 and TRBJ2-1, with 8 nucleotides matching TRBD2. Looked up from germline, CDR1 is LGHNA and CDR2 is YNFKEQ. The CDR3 runs 16 residues. V lost 1 base and J lost 6; bases outside the gene matches: 8. The CDR3 DNA reads as TGTGCCAGCAGCCAAGCCGTCGGGGGGGTTTTCAATGAGCAGTTCTTC. This codes for CASSQAVGGVFNEQFF.

The chain links TRBV6-1 to TRBJ2-1; 13 bases are a match to TRBD2. Germline loops: CDR1 MNHNS, CDR2 SASEGT. This CDR3 is built from 15 residues. The V and J ends lost 1 base and 8 bases, in that order; junction bases with no gene match: 2. The CDR3 nucleotides are TGTGCCAGCAGTGAAGGGACTAGCGGGAGACATGAGCAGTTCTTC. This translates into CASSEGTSGRHEQFF.